This T cell receptor beta chain came from a study of T cell responses to AZD1222 COVID-19 vaccine. CDR1 and CDR2 from the germline V gene are SGHAT and FQNNGV. Trimming took 3 bases from V and 8 from J, leaving 16 bases between them. The CDR3 runs to 14 residues. TCRdb keeps only in-frame clones here, not all; method: immunoSEQ multiplex PCR. The repertoire holds about 120,000 clones, with around nine tenths as singletons. Regarding the study as a whole: Repertoires were collected only later (after the peak T cell response had occurred). Spike-specific TCR breadth and depth were elevated following two AZD1222 doses. It should be noted that donors were predominantly white British and more often female, and clonal diversity was possibly underestimated.

To note about this clone: Its antigen is undetermined.

The V call is TRBV11-2, the J call TRBJ1-2; maybe TRBD1 (5 bases). The sequenced sample was peripheral blood, obtained 28 days after the second dose of the MenACWY control vaccine. This clonotype was sampled from an adult who received the MenACWY meningococcal vaccine as a control. The CDR3 DNA follows: TGTGCCAGCAGCTTCGTTGGTGGGGGTGCGGGCTACACCTTC. This encodes CASSFVGGGAGYTF.